This T cell receptor beta chain is from a study of T cell changes during pregnancy in multiple sclerosis. This CDR3 has 15 amino acids. V dropped 6 bases and J dropped 4 bases, with 16 bases sitting between them. Germline V gene sequence: CDR1 MNHEY, CDR2 SMNVEV (reference sequence). Profiling relied on immunoSEQ multiplex PCR, and the TCRdb table lists in-frame clones only, not all of them. Of under 75,000 clones listed, more than 75% are singletons. This clonotype was sampled from a female donor in good health, enrolled as a control in a pregnancy study. The J gene is TRBJ1-5, the V gene TRBV27, with a possible D match to TRBD1 (6 bases). This material consisted of peripheral blood, taken in the third trimester of pregnancy. The CDR3 here is CASSQGTLSNQPQHF. CDR3 DNA sequence: TGTGCCAGCAGCCAGGGGACATTATCGAATCAGCCCCAGCATTTT.